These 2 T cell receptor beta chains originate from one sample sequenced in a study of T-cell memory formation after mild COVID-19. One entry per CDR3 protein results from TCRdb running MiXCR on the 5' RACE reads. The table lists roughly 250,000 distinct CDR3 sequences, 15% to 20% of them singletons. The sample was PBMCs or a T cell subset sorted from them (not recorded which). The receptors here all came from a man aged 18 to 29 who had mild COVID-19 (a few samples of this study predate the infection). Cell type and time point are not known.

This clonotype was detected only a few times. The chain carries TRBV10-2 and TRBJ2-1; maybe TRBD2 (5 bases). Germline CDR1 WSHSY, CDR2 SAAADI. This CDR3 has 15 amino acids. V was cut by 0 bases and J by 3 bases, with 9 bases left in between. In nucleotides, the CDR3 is TGCGCCAGCAGTGAGTCCAATCGGGACTACAATGAGCAGTTCTTC. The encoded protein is CASSESNRDYNEQFF.

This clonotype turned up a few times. In DNA, the CDR3 is TGCAGTGCTAGAGATATAACCCGGGAGGAGGACACTGAAGCTTTCTTT. Its protein product is CSARDITREEDTEAFF. The chain carries TRBV20-1 and TRBJ1-1, with D hard to call. Germline CDR1 and CDR2: DFQATT and SNEGSKA (reference sequence). This CDR3 spans 16 amino acids. V lost 0 bases and J 3 bases, leaving 17 bases between the germline ends.